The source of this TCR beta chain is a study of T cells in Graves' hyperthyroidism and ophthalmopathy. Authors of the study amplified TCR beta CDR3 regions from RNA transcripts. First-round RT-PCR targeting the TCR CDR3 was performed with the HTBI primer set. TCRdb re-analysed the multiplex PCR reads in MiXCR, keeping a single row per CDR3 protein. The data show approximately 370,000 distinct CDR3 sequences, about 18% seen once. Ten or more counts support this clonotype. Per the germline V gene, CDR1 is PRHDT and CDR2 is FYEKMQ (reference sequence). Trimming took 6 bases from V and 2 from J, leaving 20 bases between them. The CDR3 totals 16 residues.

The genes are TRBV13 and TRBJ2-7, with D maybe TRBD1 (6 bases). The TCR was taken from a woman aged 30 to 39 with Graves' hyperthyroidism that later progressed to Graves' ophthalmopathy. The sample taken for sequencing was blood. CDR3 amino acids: CASSRRDTLAAYEQYF. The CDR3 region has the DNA TGTGCCAGCAGTCGCCGGGACACCCTCGCGGCCTACGAGCAGTACTTC. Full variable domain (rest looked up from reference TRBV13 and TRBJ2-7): AAGVIQSPRHLIKEKRETATLKCYPIPRHDTVYWYQQGPGQDPQFLISFYEKMQSDKGSIPDRFSAQQFSDYHSELNMSSLELGDSALYFCASSRRDTLAAYEQYFGPGTRLTVT.